This TCR beta chain emerged from a study of T cells after yellow fever vaccination. On the study more broadly: Preparation used SMART-Seq v4 Ultra Low Input for the low-cell-number fractions.

The germline CDR1 and CDR2 sequences are SGHVS and FNYEAQ. The V segment lost 5 bases and the J segment 2 bases; nucleotides outside the gene matches: 5. The CDR3 is 15 amino acids. Regarding this clonotype: Its antigen is still unknown.

Study-level findings and limits: FACS-sorted repertoires could contain abundant clonotypes contaminating from the bulk population. Among primary-vaccination clones, most reappeared after the booster, at around 97% for CD4 and about 90% for CD8.

Making TCR cDNA involved 5'RACE template switching, which added UMIs and a universal primer site. TCRdb re-derived calls from the 5' RACE reads in MiXCR, one entry per CDR3 protein. Among hundreds of thousands of distinct CDR3 sequences listed, about 9.5% were seen once. The sequence was collected from a man younger than 35 who received the YFV17D yellow fever vaccine. The material sequenced was PBMCs, taken on the day of the first yellow fever vaccination. The chain is built from TRBV7-6 and TRBJ2-3; 9 bases line up with TRBD2. The CDR3 loop reads CASSPGLAATDTQYF. The CDR3 DNA follows: TGTGCCAGCAGCCCGGGACTAGCAGCCACAGATACGCAGTATTTT.